Sequencing of this TCR beta chain was carried out in a study of blood T cell repertoires in COVID-19 (dated by TCRdb to 2020 to 2022). Background for the entire study: Samples covering the acute and convalescent phases of COVID-19 were provided by collaborators in the United States, Italy and Spain. The prospective study material was composed of cDNA or gDNA derived from T cells, B-cell-depleted T cells, or PBMCs. Deeply sampled blood TCRbeta repertoires from subjects exposed to, actively infected with, or recovered from COVID-19 were included in the dataset. A freely available public database, intended as a resource for researchers studying the immune response to SARS-CoV-2, is where the repertoires were released. Samples came from the ongoing ImmuneRACE study (first 160 participants) plus 1,254 subjects from 6 global collaborators. The sample metadata nearly always contained a de-identified subject ID, COVID-19 status, age in years and sex. HLA class I and class II types, where available, came from metadata supplied by the sample provider rather than from assay-based typing.

One collaborating source in Seattle enrolled patients while the patients were actively infected and followed the patients over time throughout the course of disease. Each collaborating institution followed its own protocols to collect whole blood in K2EDTA tubes. For TCRbeta analysis, collaborators shipped samples in one of three forms: frozen whole blood, isolated PBMCs, or DNA extracted from either of those sample types. Notes on this clone: This receptor's antigen is unknown. It has no much larger one-base neighbor in the sample; base qualities were not kept.

TCRbeta CDR3 regions were amplified from genomic DNA using the immunoSEQ Assay, a bias-controlled multiplex PCR. The paper's data handling went like this. The number of nucleated cells in each sample was estimated by amplification of reference gene primers within the assay. To quantify the absolute abundance of each unique TCRbeta CDR3 rearrangement, sequence reads were collapsed and filtered. For each sample, productive Simpson clonality was calculated as the square root of Simpson's diversity index over productive rearrangements. Entries here come from immuneACCESS through TCRdb and include only in-frame sequences with V and J called. Some clones fail to appear in such tables; in the studies checked, an unresolved V gene covers under half of the shortfall, and the cause of the remainder is unknown. V and J calls and clone size are given by that table; D and trimming were obtained from the DNA. In all, the sample holds 95,000 to 150,000 clones, and 85% to 90% of those were seen once. Of the sample, 3.8% is held by the ten largest clones.

CDR1 is given as SEHNR and CDR2 as FQNEAQ, both from the germline V gene (reference sequence). The CDR3 contains 15 residues, cysteine and phenylalanine counted. The kept DNA is CDR3 alone, 45 bases in frame from the first base. V loses 3 bases, J loses 1 base, and the germline ends lie 9 bases apart. The paper's findings and limits, for the study overall: Clinical and demographic metadata were provided uncurated, with the amount varying by source and participant.

In this chain, TRBV7-9 is recombined with TRBJ2-2, with the D gene not clear enough to name. Sequences were obtained from peripheral blood. This receptor was obtained from a woman aged 55-75 years with COVID-19, enrolled during active disease. The sequence in DNA is TGTGCCAGCAGCTTCGGTCAAGTGAACACCGGGGAGCTGTTTTTT. Translated, this gives CASSFGQVNTGELFF.